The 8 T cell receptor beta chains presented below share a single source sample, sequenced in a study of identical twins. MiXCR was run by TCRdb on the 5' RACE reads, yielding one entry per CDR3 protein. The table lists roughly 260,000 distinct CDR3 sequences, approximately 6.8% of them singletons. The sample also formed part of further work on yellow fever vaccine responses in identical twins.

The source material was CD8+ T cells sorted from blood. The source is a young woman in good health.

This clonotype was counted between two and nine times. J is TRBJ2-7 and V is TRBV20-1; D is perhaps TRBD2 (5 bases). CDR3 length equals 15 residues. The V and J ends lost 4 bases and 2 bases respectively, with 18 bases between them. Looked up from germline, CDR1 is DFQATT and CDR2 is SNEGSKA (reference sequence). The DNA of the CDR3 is TGCAGTGCTACCCCCTATCGAGCGGATACCTACGAGCAGTACTTC. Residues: CSATPYRADTYEQYF.

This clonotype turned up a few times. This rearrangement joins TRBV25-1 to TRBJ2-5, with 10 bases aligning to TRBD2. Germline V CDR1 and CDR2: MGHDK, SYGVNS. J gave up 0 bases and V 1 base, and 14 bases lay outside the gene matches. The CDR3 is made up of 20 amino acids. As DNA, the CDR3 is TGTGCCAGCAGTGAATTGATACAGCGGGAGGGCCGGAGTAACCAAGAGACCCAGTACTTC. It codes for CASSELIQREGRSNQETQYF.

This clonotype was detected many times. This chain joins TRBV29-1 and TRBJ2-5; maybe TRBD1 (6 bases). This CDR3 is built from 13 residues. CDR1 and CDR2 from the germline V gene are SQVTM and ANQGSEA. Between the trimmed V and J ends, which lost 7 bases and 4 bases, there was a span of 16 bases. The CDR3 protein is CSAYTGSTETQYF. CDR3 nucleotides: TGCAGCGCATATACAGGGTCGACAGAGACCCAGTACTTC.

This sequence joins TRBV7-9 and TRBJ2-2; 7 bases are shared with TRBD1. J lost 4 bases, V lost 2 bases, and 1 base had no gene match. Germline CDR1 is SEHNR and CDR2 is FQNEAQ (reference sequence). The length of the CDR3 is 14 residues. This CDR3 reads CASSLPGGTGELFF. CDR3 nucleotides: TGTGCCAGCAGCTTACCAGGGGGCACCGGGGAGCTGTTTTTT. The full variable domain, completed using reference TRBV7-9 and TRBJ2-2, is DTGVSQNPRHKITKRGQNVTFRCDPISEHNRLYWYRQTLGQGPEFLTYFQNEAQLEKSRLLSDRFSAERPKGSFSTLEIQRTEQGDSAMYLCASSLPGGTGELFFGEGSRLTVL.

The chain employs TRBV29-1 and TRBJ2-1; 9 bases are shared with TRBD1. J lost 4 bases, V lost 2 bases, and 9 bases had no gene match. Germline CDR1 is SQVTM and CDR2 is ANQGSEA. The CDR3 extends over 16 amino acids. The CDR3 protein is CSVETRDRALYNEQFF. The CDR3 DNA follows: TGCAGCGTTGAAACCCGGGACAGGGCGCTATACAATGAGCAGTTCTTC.

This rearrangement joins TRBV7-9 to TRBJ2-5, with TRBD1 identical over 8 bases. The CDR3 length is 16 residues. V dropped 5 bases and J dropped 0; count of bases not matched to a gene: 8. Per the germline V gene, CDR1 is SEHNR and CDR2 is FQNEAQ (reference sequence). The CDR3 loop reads CASSQRTGPNQETQYF. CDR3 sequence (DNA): TGTGCCAGCAGCCAACGGACAGGGCCGAACCAAGAGACCCAGTACTTC.

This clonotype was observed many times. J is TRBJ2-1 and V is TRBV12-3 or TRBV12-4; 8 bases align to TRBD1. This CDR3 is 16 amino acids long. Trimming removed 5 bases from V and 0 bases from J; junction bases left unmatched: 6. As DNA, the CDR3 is TGTGCCAGCAGTCAAGGACAGGGAAGCTCCTACAATGAGCAGTTCTTC. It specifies CASSQGQGSSYNEQFF.

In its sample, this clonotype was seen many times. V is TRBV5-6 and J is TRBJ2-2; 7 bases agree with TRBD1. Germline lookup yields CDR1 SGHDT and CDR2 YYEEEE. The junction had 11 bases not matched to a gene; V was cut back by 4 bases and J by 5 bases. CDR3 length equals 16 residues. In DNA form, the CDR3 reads TGTGCCAGCAGCCAGACAGGGAACTTCGCTACCGGGGAGCTGTTTTTT. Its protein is CASSQTGNFATGELFF.